This T cell receptor beta chain emerged from a study of OX40 agonist ivuxolimab in advanced cancers. Study-level background: With a range of roughly 23 to 79, age averaged 60 years, and 65% to 90% were male. Study-wide points: Both CD4+ and CD8+ T cell populations in blood had undergone clonal expansion by week 6 at 0.1 to 3.0 mg/kg.

Using immunoSEQ multiplex PCR, the repertoire was profiled, and TCRdb retains in-frame clones only, with some absent. Among roughly 67,000 clones listed, approximately 87% were seen once. As to this clone: Its antigen is unidentified.

The trim removed 8 bases at V and 2 bases at J, leaving 12 bases unmatched. CDR3 size: 15 residues. Germline lookup yields CDR1 MDHEN and CDR2 SYDVKM. The receptor comes from an adult with an advanced solid tumor such as melanoma, head and neck, liver or kidney cancer. The specimen comprised CD4+ or CD8+ T cells sorted from blood, sampled in a trial of the OX40 agonist ivuxolimab. The chain is built from TRBV28 and TRBJ2-7; 7 nucleotides align to TRBD1. The CDR3 loop is CASRSPGQSAYEQYF. In DNA form, the CDR3 reads TGTGCCAGCCGCTCTCCGGGACAGAGTGCCTACGAGCAGTACTTC.